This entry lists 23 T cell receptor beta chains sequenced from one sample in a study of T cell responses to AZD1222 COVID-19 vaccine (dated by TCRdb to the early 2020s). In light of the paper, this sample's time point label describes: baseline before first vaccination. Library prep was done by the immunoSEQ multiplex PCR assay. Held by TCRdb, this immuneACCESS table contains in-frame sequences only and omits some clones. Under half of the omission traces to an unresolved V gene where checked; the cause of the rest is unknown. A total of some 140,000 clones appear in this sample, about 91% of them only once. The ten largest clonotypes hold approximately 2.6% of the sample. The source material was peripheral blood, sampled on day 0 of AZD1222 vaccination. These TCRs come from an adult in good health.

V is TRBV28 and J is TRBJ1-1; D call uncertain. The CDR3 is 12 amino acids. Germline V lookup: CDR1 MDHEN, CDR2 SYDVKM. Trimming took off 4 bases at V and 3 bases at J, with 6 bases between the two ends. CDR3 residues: CASSSIDTEAFF. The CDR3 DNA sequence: TGTGCCAGCAGTTCGATCGACACTGAAGCTTTCTTT. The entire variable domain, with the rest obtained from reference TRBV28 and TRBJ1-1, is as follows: DVKVTQSSRYLVKRTGEKVFLECVQDMDHENMFWYRQDPGLGLRLIYFSYDVKMKEKGDIPEGYSVSREKKERFSLILESASTNQTSMYLCASSSIDTEAFFGQGTRLTVV.

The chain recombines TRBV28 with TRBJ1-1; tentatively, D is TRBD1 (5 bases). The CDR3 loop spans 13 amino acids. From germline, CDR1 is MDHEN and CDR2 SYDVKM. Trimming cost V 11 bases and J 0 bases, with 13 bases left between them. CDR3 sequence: CAGKGRLNTEAFF. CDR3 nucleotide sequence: TGTGCCGGTAAGGGACGTCTGAACACTGAAGCTTTCTTT.

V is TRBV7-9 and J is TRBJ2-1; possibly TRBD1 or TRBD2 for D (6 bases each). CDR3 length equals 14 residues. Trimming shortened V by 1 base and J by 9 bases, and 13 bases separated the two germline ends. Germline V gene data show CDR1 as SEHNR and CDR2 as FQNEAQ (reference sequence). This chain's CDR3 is CASSLGGGSSEQFF. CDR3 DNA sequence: TGTGCCAGCAGCTTAGGAGGGGGGAGCAGTGAGCAGTTCTTC.

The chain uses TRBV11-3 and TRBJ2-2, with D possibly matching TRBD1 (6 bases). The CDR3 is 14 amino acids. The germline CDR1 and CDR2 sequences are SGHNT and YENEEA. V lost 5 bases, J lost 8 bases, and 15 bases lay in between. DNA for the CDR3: TGTGCCAGCAGCCCCGGGACAAACTCTGGGGAGCTGTTTTTT. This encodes CASSPGTNSGELFF.

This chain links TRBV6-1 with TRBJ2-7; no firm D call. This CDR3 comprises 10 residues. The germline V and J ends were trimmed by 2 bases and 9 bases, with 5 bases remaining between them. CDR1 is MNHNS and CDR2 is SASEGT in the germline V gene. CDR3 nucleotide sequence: TGTGCCAGCAGTGAAACTTCGCAGTACTTC. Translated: CASSETSQYF.

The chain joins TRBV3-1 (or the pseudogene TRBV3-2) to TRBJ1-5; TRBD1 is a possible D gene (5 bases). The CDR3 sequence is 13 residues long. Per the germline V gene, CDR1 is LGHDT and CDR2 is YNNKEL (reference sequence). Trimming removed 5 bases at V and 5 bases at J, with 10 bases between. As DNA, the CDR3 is TGTGCCAGCAGCGGGGACGGCTATCAGCCCCAGCATTTT. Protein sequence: CASSGDGYQPQHF.

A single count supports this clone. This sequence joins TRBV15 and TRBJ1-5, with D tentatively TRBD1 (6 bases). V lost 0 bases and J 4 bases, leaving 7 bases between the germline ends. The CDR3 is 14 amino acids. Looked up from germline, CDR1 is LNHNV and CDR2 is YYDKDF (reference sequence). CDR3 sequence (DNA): TGTGCCACCAGCAGAGAACAGGGTAATCAGCCCCAGCATTTT. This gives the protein CATSREQGNQPQHF.

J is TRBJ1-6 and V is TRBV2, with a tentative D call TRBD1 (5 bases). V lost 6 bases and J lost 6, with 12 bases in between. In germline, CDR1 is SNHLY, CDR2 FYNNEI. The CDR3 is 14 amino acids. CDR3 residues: CASRDQGTNSPLHF. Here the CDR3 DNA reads TGTGCCAGCAGGGATCAGGGTACTAATTCACCCCTCCACTTT.

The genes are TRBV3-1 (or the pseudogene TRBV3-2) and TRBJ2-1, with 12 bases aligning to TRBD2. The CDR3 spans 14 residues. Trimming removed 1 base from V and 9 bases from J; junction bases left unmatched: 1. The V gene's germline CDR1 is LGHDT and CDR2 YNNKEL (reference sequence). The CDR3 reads CASSQASGGVEQFF. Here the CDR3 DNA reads TGTGCCAGCAGCCAAGCTAGCGGGGGGGTTGAGCAGTTCTTC.

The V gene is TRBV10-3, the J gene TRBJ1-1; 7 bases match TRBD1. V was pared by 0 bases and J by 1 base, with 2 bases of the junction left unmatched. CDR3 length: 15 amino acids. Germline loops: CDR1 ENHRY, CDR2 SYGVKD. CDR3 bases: TGTGCCATCAGTGAGTCCGGGACAGAGAACACTGAAGCTTTCTTT. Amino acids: CAISESGTENTEAFF.

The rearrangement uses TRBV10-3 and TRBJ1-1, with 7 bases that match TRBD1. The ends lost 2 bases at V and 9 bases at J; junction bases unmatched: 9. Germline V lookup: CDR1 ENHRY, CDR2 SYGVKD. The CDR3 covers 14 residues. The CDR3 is CAISEPAPRGKAFF. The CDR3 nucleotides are TGTGCCATCAGTGAGCCTGCCCCCAGGGGGAAAGCTTTCTTT.

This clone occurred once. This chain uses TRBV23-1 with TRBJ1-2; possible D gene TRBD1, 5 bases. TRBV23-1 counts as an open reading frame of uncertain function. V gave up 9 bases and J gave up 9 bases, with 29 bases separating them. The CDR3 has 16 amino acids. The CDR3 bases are TGCGCCAGACACAGGACCATCTCTCCCGCCGTCTCCAGCTACACCTTC. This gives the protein CARHRTISPAVSSYTF.

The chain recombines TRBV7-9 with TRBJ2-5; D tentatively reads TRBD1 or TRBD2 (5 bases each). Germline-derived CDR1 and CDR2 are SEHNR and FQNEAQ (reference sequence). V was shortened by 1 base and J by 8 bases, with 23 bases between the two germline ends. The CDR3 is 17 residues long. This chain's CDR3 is CASSLVVSGTPLETQYF. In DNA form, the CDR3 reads TGTGCCAGCAGCTTAGTGGTCTCCGGGACCCCTCTTGAAACCCAGTACTTC.

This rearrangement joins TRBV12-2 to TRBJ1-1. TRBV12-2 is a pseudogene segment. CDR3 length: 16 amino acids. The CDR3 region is CAQKDHMGTADTEAFF. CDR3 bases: TGTGCACAAAAGGACCATATGGGGACGGCGGACACTGAAGCTTTCTTT.

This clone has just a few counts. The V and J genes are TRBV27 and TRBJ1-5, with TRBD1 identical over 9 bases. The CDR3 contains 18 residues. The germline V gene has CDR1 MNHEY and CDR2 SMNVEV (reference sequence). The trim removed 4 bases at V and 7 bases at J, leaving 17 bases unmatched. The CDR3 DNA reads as TGTGCCAGCAGTTCCCTCACTCCGGGGACAGGGAAGAGACAGCCCCAGCATTTT. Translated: CASSSLTPGTGKRQPQHF.

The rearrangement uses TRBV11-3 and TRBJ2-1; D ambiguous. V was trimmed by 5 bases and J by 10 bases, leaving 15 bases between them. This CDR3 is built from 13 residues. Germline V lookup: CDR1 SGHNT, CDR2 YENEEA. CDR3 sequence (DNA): TGTGCCAGCAGCCCACTCTCCGGTAGGGAGCAGTTCTTC. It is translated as CASSPLSGREQFF.

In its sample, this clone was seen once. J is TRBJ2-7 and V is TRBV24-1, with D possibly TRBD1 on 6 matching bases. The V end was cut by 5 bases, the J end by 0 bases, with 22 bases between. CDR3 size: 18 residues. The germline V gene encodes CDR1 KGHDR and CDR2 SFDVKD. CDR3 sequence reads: CATSVPGHQRHFSYEQYF. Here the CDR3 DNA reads TGTGCCACCAGTGTCCCGGGACACCAACGACATTTCTCCTACGAGCAGTACTTC.

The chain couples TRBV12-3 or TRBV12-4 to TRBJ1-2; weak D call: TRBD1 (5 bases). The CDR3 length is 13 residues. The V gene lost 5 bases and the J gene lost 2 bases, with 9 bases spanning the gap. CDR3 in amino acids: CASSLDKNYGYTF. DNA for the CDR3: TGTGCCAGCAGTCTGGACAAGAACTATGGCTACACCTTC.

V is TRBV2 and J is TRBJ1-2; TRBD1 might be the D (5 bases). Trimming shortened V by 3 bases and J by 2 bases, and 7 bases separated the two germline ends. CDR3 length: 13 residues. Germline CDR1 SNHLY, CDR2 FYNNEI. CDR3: CASSEGRNYGYTF. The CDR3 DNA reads TGTGCCAGCAGTGAGGGACGAAACTATGGCTACACCTTC.

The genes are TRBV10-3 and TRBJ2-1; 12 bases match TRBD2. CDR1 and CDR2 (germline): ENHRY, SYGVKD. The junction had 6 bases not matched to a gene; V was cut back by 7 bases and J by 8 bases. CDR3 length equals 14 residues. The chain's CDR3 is CAIKSGTSGYEQFF. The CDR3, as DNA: TGTGCCATCAAATCCGGGACTAGCGGGTATGAGCAGTTCTTC.

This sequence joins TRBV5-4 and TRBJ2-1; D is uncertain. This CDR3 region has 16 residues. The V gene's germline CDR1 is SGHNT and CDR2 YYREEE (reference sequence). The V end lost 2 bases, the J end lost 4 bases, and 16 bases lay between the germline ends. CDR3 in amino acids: CASSFRSSPDYNEQFF. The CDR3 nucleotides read TGTGCCAGCAGCTTCAGAAGTTCTCCGGATTACAATGAGCAGTTCTTC.

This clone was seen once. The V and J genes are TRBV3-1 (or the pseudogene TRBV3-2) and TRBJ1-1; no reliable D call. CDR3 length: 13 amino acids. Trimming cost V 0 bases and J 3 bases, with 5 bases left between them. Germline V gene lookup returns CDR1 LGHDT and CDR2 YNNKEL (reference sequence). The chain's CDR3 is CASSQDWDTEAFF. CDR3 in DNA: TGTGCCAGCAGCCAAGATTGGGACACTGAAGCTTTCTTT.

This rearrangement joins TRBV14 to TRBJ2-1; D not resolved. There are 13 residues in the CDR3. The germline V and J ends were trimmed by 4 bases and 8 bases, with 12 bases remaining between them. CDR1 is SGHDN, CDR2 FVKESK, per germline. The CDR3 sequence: CASSLSIGDEQFF. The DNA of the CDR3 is TGTGCCAGCAGCCTAAGTATAGGTGATGAGCAGTTCTTC.